These 11 T cell receptor beta chains share one sample of origin, sequenced in a study of blood T cell repertoires in COVID-19 (dated by TCRdb to the early 2020s). Libraries came from the immunoSEQ multiplex PCR assay. Held by TCRdb, this immuneACCESS table contains in-frame sequences only and omits some clones. Under half of the omission traces to an unresolved V gene where checked; the cause of the rest is unknown. The sample has 300,000 or so clones on record, 90% of them singletons. The ten largest clones represent roughly 1.1% of the sample. Material for sequencing was PBMCs or T cells enriched from blood (not recorded which). The source is a woman younger than 45 who had recovered from COVID-19.

The chain employs TRBV18 and TRBJ1-1; D remains ambiguous. CDR1 KGHSH and CDR2 LQKENI come from the germline V gene. The CDR3 totals 13 residues. The V end lost 6 bases, the J end lost 1 base, and 9 bases lay between the germline ends. Here the CDR3 DNA reads TGTGCCAGCTCGCGCGCACGGAACACTGAAGCTTTCTTT. Protein sequence: CASSRARNTEAFF.

The rearrangement uses TRBV25-1 and TRBJ2-1; the match to TRBD2 covers 13 bases. After removal of 1 base from V and 8 bases from J, the junction contained 5 bases not matched to a gene. Per germline, CDR1 MGHDK and CDR2 SYGVNS. The CDR3 is 16 residues long. The CDR3 protein is CASSEWGTSGKDEQFF. DNA of the CDR3: TGTGCCAGCAGTGAATGGGGGACTAGCGGGAAGGATGAGCAGTTCTTC. The whole variable domain, remainder taken from reference TRBV25-1 and TRBJ2-1, is EADIYQTPRYLVIGTGKKITLECSQTMGHDKMYWYQQDPGMELHLIHYSYGVNSTEKGDLSSESTVSRIRTEHFPLTLESARPSHTSQYLCASSEWGTSGKDEQFFGPGTRLTVL.

Concerning this clone itself: One junction end does not reproduce the germline sequence, and a read error may be involved. The chain couples TRBV30 to TRBJ1-1; D is possibly TRBD1 (5 bases). Germline V lookup: CDR1 GTSNPN, CDR2 SVGIG (reference sequence). The CDR3 is 10 residues long. The CDR3 here is CAWSVRGLLF. DNA for the CDR3: TGTGCCTGGAGTGTAAGGGGACTCCTCTTT.

The chain is built from TRBV5-1 and TRBJ1-4; 7 positions match TRBD1. With V trimmed by 3 bases and J by 5 bases, 4 bases remained unmatched. CDR1 SGHRS and CDR2 YFSETQ come from the germline V gene. The CDR3 is 14 residues long. The CDR3: CASSYGTANEKLFF. In DNA form, the CDR3 reads TGCGCCAGCAGCTACGGGACAGCGAATGAAAAACTGTTTTTT.

The chain has TRBV15 and TRBJ2-1; a weak D match, TRBD2 (6 bases). V was pared by 0 bases and J by 5 bases, with 8 bases between. Looked up from germline, CDR1 is LNHNV and CDR2 is YYDKDF (reference sequence). The CDR3 consists of 14 residues. The CDR3 reads CATSRDTSNNEQFF. The CDR3 coding sequence is TGTGCCACCAGCAGAGATACTAGCAACAATGAGCAGTTCTTC.

This chain connects TRBV5-1 to TRBJ2-2; 7 nucleotides match TRBD1. Germline V gives CDR1 SGHRS, CDR2 YFSETQ. This CDR3 is 14 amino acids long. Unmatched junction bases numbered 6, after V lost 4 bases and J lost 6 bases. CDR3 sequence (DNA): TGCGCCAGCAGCCTACAGGGGAGCGCCGGGGAGCTGTTTTTT. Its protein product is CASSLQGSAGELFF.

This chain links TRBV18 with TRBJ1-2, with 8 bases matching TRBD1. V lost 6 bases and J lost 4; bases outside the gene matches: 4. This CDR3 spans 13 amino acids. Germline V lookup: CDR1 KGHSH, CDR2 LQKENI. Here the CDR3 reads CASSQDRVYGYTF. CDR3 bases: TGTGCCAGCTCGCAGGACAGGGTCTATGGCTACACCTTC. Supplemented by reference TRBV18 and TRBJ1-2, the full variable domain reads NAGVMQNPRHLVRRRGQEARLRCSPMKGHSHVYWYRQLPEEGLKFMVYLQKENIIDESGMPKERFSAEFPKEGPSILRIQQVVRGDSAAYFCASSQDRVYGYTFGSGTRLTVV.

A single count supports this clone. V usage is TRBV5-3 and J usage is TRBJ2-1; D call uncertain. TRBV5-3 is annotated as an ORF whose role is uncertain. V was pared by 6 bases and J by 5 bases, with 15 bases between. This CDR3 is built from 14 residues. CDR3 coding DNA: TGTGCCAGAAATCGGGTTATTAGCCACAATGAGCAGTTCTTC. It yields the protein CARNRVISHNEQFF.

The chain employs TRBV18 and TRBJ1-4, with D tentatively TRBD1 (5 bases). CDR3 length: 18 residues. Germline V gene data show CDR1 as KGHSH and CDR2 as LQKENI. Trimming removed 1 base at V and 0 bases at J, with 15 bases between. The DNA for the CDR3 is TGTGCCAGCTCACCACGTATGGAGGGGATTTCAACTAATGAAAAACTGTTTTTT. It is translated as CASSPRMEGISTNEKLFF.

The sample holds a few counts of this clone. V usage is TRBV6-5 and J usage is TRBJ1-1; no definite D call. Trimming took off 6 bases at V and 7 bases at J, with 15 bases between the two ends. The V gene's germline CDR1 is MNHEY and CDR2 SVGAGI. This CDR3 is built from 13 residues. In DNA form, the CDR3 reads TGTGCCAGCAGACCTAGGGAGGGTAGTGAAGCTTTCTTT. This translates into CASRPREGSEAFF.

The chain links TRBV10-1 to TRBJ2-1; 9 nucleotides agree with TRBD2. The CDR3 sequence is 16 residues long. Germline CDR1 reads WNHNN; CDR2 reads SYGVQD (reference sequence). Germline trimming cut 7 bases from V and 9 bases from J; bases unmatched to any gene: 16. CDR3: CASNRGGLAGNREQFF. The CDR3 coding sequence is TGCGCCAGCAACCGCGGAGGGCTAGCGGGAAATCGTGAGCAGTTCTTC.